This T cell receptor (beta chain) was sequenced in a study of shared clonotypes between healthy human individuals. Each cell subset's genomic DNA was divided evenly among several immunoSEQ plates. Method: immunoSEQ multiplex PCR; TCRdb's copy keeps in-frame clones and lacks some. The data hold approximately 600,000 clones, with about 95% observed a single time. About this clone itself: Antigen: not known.

CD8 cells regarded as naive lacked CD45RO, were positively chosen for CCR7, and omitted terminally differentiated effector memory CD45RA+ cells. General study points: The sharing of roughly 5% of naive CD4 clonotypes was seen across several donors.

CDR1 is LNHDA, CDR2 SQIVND, per germline (reference sequence). J lost 6 bases, V lost 6 bases, and 7 bases had no gene match. The length of the CDR3 is 14 residues. The origin of this receptor is a woman younger than 45 in good health. Material: naive CD8+ T cells sorted from blood. The rearrangement links TRBV19 to TRBJ2-2; 7 bases are shared with TRBD1. The DNA for the CDR3 is TGTGCCAGTAGACCGGGACAGTTGGCCGGGGAGCTGTTTTTT. It codes for CASRPGQLAGELFF.